Here is one TCR beta chain with its context. Likely a read error: the CDR3 ends without its conserved phenylalanine or tryptophan. These data come from a study of T-cell reconstitution after alpha-beta-depleted transplantation in children. Preparing the TCRbeta library involved the use of unique molecular identifiers. Each CDR3 protein gets one entry after TCRdb re-called the PCR reads with MiXCR. The table lists hundreds of thousands of distinct CDR3 sequences, about 31% of them singletons. Trimming removed 5 bases at V and 3 bases at J, with 13 bases between. Germline V gene lookup returns CDR1 MNHEY and CDR2 SVGAGI. This CDR3 has 14 residues.

Sequenced here: PBMCs from the stem cell graft donor, sampled from the stem cell graft. This chain joins TRBV6-5 and TRBJ2-5; perhaps TRBD2 as D (7 bases). The clonotype was recovered from a human donor who donated a stem cell graft to a child with aplastic anemia. The CDR3 loop is CASSHRGGEETQYL. CDR3 nucleotide sequence: TGTGCCAGCAGTCACCGAGGGGGGGAAGAGACCCAGTACTTG.